Shown below are 20 T cell receptor beta chains from a single sample sequenced in a study of T-cell memory formation after mild COVID-19. TCRdb re-derived calls from the 5' RACE reads in MiXCR, one entry per CDR3 protein. The sample has roughly 610,000 distinct CDR3 sequences; roughly 17% are singletons. Sequences were obtained from PBMCs or a T cell subset sorted from them (not recorded which). These receptors came from an adult woman who had mild COVID-19 (a few samples of this study predate the infection). Cell type and time point are not known.

The count of this clonotype is one. The chain is built from TRBV2 and TRBJ1-2, with 7 nucleotides matching TRBD1. The CDR3 is made up of 15 amino acids. V dropped 7 bases and J dropped 1; count of bases not matched to a gene: 9. CDR1 and CDR2 from the germline V gene are SNHLY and FYNNEI. CDR3 residues: CASTVDREVNYGYTF. Here the CDR3 DNA reads TGTGCCAGCACCGTCGACAGGGAGGTTAACTATGGCTACACCTTC.

The sample holds many counts of this clonotype. This sequence joins TRBV12-3 or TRBV12-4 and TRBJ2-1, with TRBD1 as a possible D gene (6 bases). This CDR3 is 15 amino acids long. With 0 bases removed from V and 10 bases from J, the gap between germline ends came to 16 bases. The CDR3 region has the DNA TGTGCCAGCAGTTTAGCCAGGGGATATCGTGGGGAGCAGTTCTTC. As protein: CASSLARGYRGEQFF.

This clonotype was found a few times. CDR3 DNA sequence: TGCGCCAGCAGAGCCCGGACCACCTACGAGCAGTACTTC. It specifies CASRARTTYEQYF. This sequence joins TRBV5-1 and TRBJ2-7, with D uncertain. The germline V and J ends were trimmed by 5 bases and 2 bases, with 11 bases remaining between them. CDR1 SGHRS and CDR2 YFSETQ come from the germline V gene. The CDR3 length is 13 residues.

This clonotype was picked up many times. The rearrangement joins TRBV3-1 to TRBJ1-1; 11 bases align to TRBD1. The CDR3 sequence is 15 residues long. CDR1 and CDR2 (germline): LGHDT, YNNKEL (reference sequence). V was clipped by 4 bases and J by 4 bases; unmatched bases: 5. The DNA for the CDR3 is TGTGCCAGCAGCCCCTTGGGACAGGGGGGCACTGAAGCTTTCTTT. It yields the protein CASSPLGQGGTEAFF.

The chain links TRBV9 to TRBJ1-2; D possibly corresponds to TRBD1 (5 bases). The CDR3 spans 17 residues. The germline gives CDR1 SGDLS, CDR2 YYNGEE. The germline V and J ends were trimmed by 4 bases and 0 bases, with 19 bases remaining between them. The CDR3 region is CASSPGTAPRANYGYTF. For the CDR3, the DNA is TGTGCCAGCAGCCCCGGGACGGCTCCTCGAGCTAACTATGGCTACACCTTC.

V usage is TRBV10-3 and J usage is TRBJ2-2; no definite D call. The CDR3 length is 12 residues. V dropped 10 bases and J dropped 8 bases, with 14 bases sitting between them. CDR1 ENHRY and CDR2 SYGVKD come from the germline V gene. The CDR3 loop reads CATTQAPGELFF. CDR3 sequence (DNA): TGTGCCACGACCCAGGCCCCAGGGGAGCTGTTTTTT.

The J gene is TRBJ2-7, the V gene TRBV29-1; 9 positions match TRBD1. V shed 6 bases and J 5 bases; nucleotides not matched to a gene: 2. Germline lookup yields CDR1 SQVTM and CDR2 ANQGSEA. This CDR3 has 11 amino acids. Here the CDR3 reads CSVRQGDEQYF. The CDR3 nucleotides are TGCAGCGTAAGACAGGGGGACGAGCAGTACTTC.

The V gene is TRBV4-1, the J gene TRBJ1-1; D may be TRBD1 (6 bases). The CDR3 sequence is 15 residues long. Trimming stripped 0 bases from V and 4 bases from J, with 12 bases between. Germline-derived CDR1 and CDR2 are MGHRA and YSYEKL. The DNA of the CDR3 is TGCGCCAGCAGCCAAGAGGGGGGCGCGAGCACTGAAGCTTTCTTT. Its translation: CASSQEGGASTEAFF.

This clonotype was detected a few times. Written as DNA, the CDR3 is TGTGCCAGCGACCCAGTCCGCGGGGGTGACACAGATACGCAGTATTTT. Translation gives CASDPVRGGDTDTQYF. The J gene is TRBJ2-3, the V gene TRBV6-1, with 7 bases identical to TRBD2. J was trimmed by 2 bases and V by 8 bases; bases with no gene match: 13. Looked up from germline, CDR1 is MNHNS and CDR2 is SASEGT. The CDR3 covers 16 residues.

This chain links TRBV7-3 with TRBJ2-7, with 9 bases fitting TRBD2. Trimming took 5 bases from V and 7 from J; bases not matched to a gene: 12. This CDR3 comprises 15 residues. In germline, CDR1 is SGHTA, CDR2 FQGTGA. Here the CDR3 reads CASSRSGGALGEQYF. CDR3 coding DNA: TGTGCCAGCAGCCGTAGCGGGGGCGCCCTGGGGGAGCAGTACTTC. Full variable domain (remainder filled in from reference TRBV7-3 and TRBJ2-7): GAGVSQTPSNKVTEKGKYVELRCDPISGHTALYWYRQSLGQGPEFLIYFQGTGAADDSGLPNDRFFAVRPEGSVSTLKIQRTERGDSAVYLCASSRSGGALGEQYFGPGTRLTVT.

This clonotype appeared a few times. V and J are TRBV6-5 and TRBJ1-2; D possibly corresponds to TRBD1 (6 bases). V lost 0 bases and J lost 2, with 13 bases in between. The CDR3 is 16 amino acids. Germline lookup yields CDR1 MNHEY and CDR2 SVGAGI. The CDR3 nucleotides read TGTGCCAGCAGTTACTCCCTCGGACAGCTGAACTATGGCTACACCTTC. As protein: CASSYSLGQLNYGYTF.

The sample holds a few counts of this clonotype. V gene TRBV7-3 combines with J gene TRBJ2-5; 10 nucleotides align to TRBD2. The trim removed 5 bases at V and 5 bases at J, leaving 8 bases unmatched. There are 15 residues in the CDR3. CDR1 is SGHTA, CDR2 FQGTGA, per germline. The CDR3 DNA reads as TGTGCCAGCAGCCCCTTAGCGGGGGGAGATGAGACCCAGTACTTC. Protein: CASSPLAGGDETQYF.

This clonotype has just a few counts. The chain couples TRBV7-9 to TRBJ1-1; D gene uncertain. The CDR3 has 13 amino acids. Germline-derived CDR1 and CDR2 are SEHNR and FQNEAQ (reference sequence). Trimming pared 4 bases from V and 1 base from J, leaving 7 bases between. CDR3 amino acids: CASSSKENTEAFF. The CDR3 region has the DNA TGTGCCAGCAGCTCGAAGGAGAACACTGAAGCTTTCTTT.

This clonotype was counted a few times. The chain joins TRBV19 to TRBJ1-1; D is perhaps TRBD1 (6 bases). Germline V gives CDR1 LNHDA, CDR2 SQIVND (reference sequence). The CDR3 runs to 12 residues. Trimming left V 5 bases short and J 4 bases short, with 8 bases between. This chain's CDR3 is CASSAGATEAFF. The CDR3 DNA reads TGTGCCAGTAGTGCAGGGGCCACTGAAGCTTTCTTT.

This chain joins TRBV19 and TRBJ1-1, with D possibly matching TRBD1 (5 bases). Trimming pared 6 bases from V and 1 base from J, leaving 9 bases between. Per the germline V gene, CDR1 is LNHDA and CDR2 is SQIVND (reference sequence). This CDR3 spans 13 amino acids. This chain's CDR3 is CASRTAPNTEAFF. As DNA, the CDR3 is TGTGCCAGTAGGACAGCTCCGAACACTGAAGCTTTCTTT.

V gene TRBV4-1 combines with J gene TRBJ2-1; TRBD1 aligns across 8 bases. This CDR3 spans 15 amino acids. Trimming at V came to 1 base and at J to 5 bases, leaving 4 bases not matched to a gene. Germline V gene data show CDR1 as MGHRA and CDR2 as YSYEKL. This CDR3 is CASSQAGGKNNEQFF. In DNA, the CDR3 is TGCGCCAGCAGCCAAGCAGGGGGCAAAAACAATGAGCAGTTCTTC.

This clonotype was counted only a few times. V gene TRBV5-1 combines with J gene TRBJ2-1, with 8 positions matching TRBD1. The V gene's germline CDR1 is SGHRS and CDR2 YFSETQ. The length of the CDR3 is 16 residues. The V and J ends lost 2 bases and 1 base, in that order; junction bases with no gene match: 5. The chain's CDR3 is CASSFPRQGSYNEQFF. CDR3 coding DNA: TGCGCCAGCAGCTTCCCCCGACAGGGGTCCTACAATGAGCAGTTCTTC.

J is TRBJ2-5 and V is TRBV12-3 or TRBV12-4; a weak D match, TRBD2 (5 bases). With 7 bases removed from V and 4 bases from J, the gap between germline ends came to 13 bases. The CDR3 is made up of 13 amino acids. In DNA form, the CDR3 reads TGTGCCAGCACCCTGGTCGAGGGAGAGACCCAGTACTTC. It encodes CASTLVEGETQYF.

On this clonotype: At one end the junction does not follow the germline gene, possibly because of a read error. The chain is built from TRBV10-3 and TRBJ2-1; a possible D gene is TRBD2 (5 bases). The CDR3 is 17 residues long. Germline CDR1 ENHRY, CDR2 SYGVKD. CDR3 protein: CAISDVRYQRGGNKQFF. In DNA, the CDR3 is TGTGCCATCAGTGACGTTCGTTACCAACGAGGAGGCAATAAGCAGTTCTTC.

This sequence joins TRBV5-1 and TRBJ1-1; tentative D call: TRBD1 (5 bases). The germline V gene has CDR1 SGHRS and CDR2 YFSETQ. CDR3 length equals 14 residues. The V end was cut by 1 base, the J end by 3 bases, with 10 bases between. In DNA, the CDR3 is TGCGCCAGCAGCTTGCAGGGAACGTACACTGAAGCTTTCTTT. Its protein is CASSLQGTYTEAFF.